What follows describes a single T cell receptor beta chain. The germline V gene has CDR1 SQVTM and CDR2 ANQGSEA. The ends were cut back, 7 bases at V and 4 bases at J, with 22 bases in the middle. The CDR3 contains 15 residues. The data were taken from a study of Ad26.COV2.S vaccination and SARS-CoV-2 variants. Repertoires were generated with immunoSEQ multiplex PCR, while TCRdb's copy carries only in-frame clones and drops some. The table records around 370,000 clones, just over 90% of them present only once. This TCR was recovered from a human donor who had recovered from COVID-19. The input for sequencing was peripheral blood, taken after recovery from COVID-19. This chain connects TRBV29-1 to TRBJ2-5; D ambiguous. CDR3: CSAGSTDVRRETQYF. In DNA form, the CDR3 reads TGCAGCGCCGGGTCGACGGACGTGCGGCGAGAGACCCAGTACTTC. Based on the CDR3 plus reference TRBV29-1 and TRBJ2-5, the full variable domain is SAVISQKPSRDICQRGTSLTIQCQVDSQVTMMFWYRQQPGQSLTLIATANQGSEATYESGFVIDKFPISRPNLTFSTLTVSNMSPEDSSIYLCSAGSTDVRRETQYFGPGTRLLVL.